A single sample gave rise to the 11 T cell receptor beta chains below, sequenced in a study of blood T cells in healthy people across ages. Using a J-beta primer mix together with a sample-barcoded 5' primer, a second PCR was run for roughly 6 to 11 cycles. One entry per CDR3 protein, called by TCRdb with MiXCR from the 5' RACE reads. The sample holds approximately 400,000 distinct CDR3 sequences, about 52% seen once. The sample was blood. These receptors all come from a man aged 55 to 69 in good health.

The chain recombines TRBV10-3 with TRBJ1-4; D is ambiguous. Germline loops: CDR1 ENHRY, CDR2 SYGVKD. V lost 7 bases and J 7 bases, leaving 10 bases between the germline ends. This CDR3 region has 12 residues. Written as DNA, the CDR3 is TGTGCCATCAAACAAGTCGTTGAAAAACTGTTTTTT. Amino acid sequence: CAIKQVVEKLFF.

A few counts support this clonotype. This sequence joins TRBV6-2 or TRBV6-3 and TRBJ2-2, with 8 positions matching TRBD2. Germline V gene sequence: CDR1 MNHEY, CDR2 SVGEGT. V shed 5 bases, J shed 4 bases, and the junction held 3 bases outside the gene matches. This CDR3 has 14 residues. CDR3 region: CASSVSGSTGELFF. The CDR3 DNA sequence: TGTGCCAGCAGTGTCAGCGGGAGCACCGGGGAGCTGTTTTTT.

In regard to this clonotype: A single base separates this from a much larger clone, so it may be a read error. This chain's CDR3 is CANSPGTGHYEQYF. DNA for the CDR3: TGTGCCAACTCCCCCGGGACAGGCCACTACGAGCAGTACTTC. The V call is TRBV18, the J call TRBJ2-7; 8 bases fit TRBD1. The trim removed 10 bases at V and 3 bases at J, leaving 11 bases unmatched. The germline V gene has CDR1 KGHSH and CDR2 LQKENI. This CDR3 is built from 14 residues.

In this sample, this clonotype turned up a few times. The V call is TRBV20-1, the J call TRBJ2-1, with 7 bases matching TRBD2. After removal of 2 bases from V and 2 bases from J, the junction contained 12 bases not matched to a gene. The CDR3 consists of 17 residues. CDR1 and CDR2 (germline): DFQATT, SNEGSKA (reference sequence). Here the CDR3 DNA reads TGCAGTGCTAGAACACAAGGGAGCGGGGTAACCTACAATGAGCAGTTCTTC. Amino acid sequence: CSARTQGSGVTYNEQFF.

This clonotype was observed a handful of times. The rearrangement uses TRBV7-9 and TRBJ1-1, with a tentative D call TRBD1 (5 bases). Trimming left V 1 base short and J 6 bases short, with 12 bases between. The CDR3 is 14 residues long. Germline CDR1 is SEHNR and CDR2 is FQNEAQ (reference sequence). CDR3 nucleotides: TGTGCCAGCAGCTTAGAGCAGGGAGCGGCTGAAGCTTTCTTT. Amino acid sequence: CASSLEQGAAEAFF.

About this clonotype: A much larger clone lies a single base off, so this may be a read error. This chain uses TRBV15 with TRBJ1-5; 11 nucleotides line up with TRBD1. V shed 1 base, J shed 5 bases, and the junction held 4 bases outside the gene matches. CDR1 is LNHNV, CDR2 YYDKDF, per germline (reference sequence). The length of the CDR3 is 16 residues. Written as DNA, the CDR3 is TGTGCCACCAGCAGAGGTTTGGGACAGGGGGATCAGCCCCAGCATTTT. It encodes CATSRGLGQGDQPQHF. The entire variable domain, with the rest obtained from reference TRBV15 and TRBJ1-5, is as follows: DAMVIQNPRYQVTQFGKPVTLSCSQTLNHNVMYWYQQKSSQAPKLLFHYYDKDFNNEADTPDNFQSRRPNTSFCFLDIRSPGLGDTAMYLCATSRGLGQGDQPQHFGDGTRLSIL.

The genes are TRBV29-1 and TRBJ1-3; D remains ambiguous. Trimming removed 4 bases at V and 0 bases at J, with 16 bases between. The germline CDR1 and CDR2 sequences are SQVTM and ANQGSEA. The CDR3 is made up of 16 amino acids. Written as DNA, the CDR3 is TGCAGCGTTGCGGAATGGGCAGGCACCTCTGGAAACACCATATATTTT. It translates to CSVAEWAGTSGNTIYF.

This sequence joins TRBV29-1 and TRBJ1-3; 7 bases are shared with TRBD1. The CDR3 spans 14 residues. After removal of 4 bases from V and 2 bases from J, the junction contained 5 bases not matched to a gene. CDR1 is SQVTM and CDR2 is ANQGSEA in the germline V gene. The CDR3 DNA is TGCAGCGTTGGTCTGACAGGGACTGGAAACACCATATATTTT. This gives the protein CSVGLTGTGNTIYF.

This clonotype was observed a few times. The chain has TRBV7-9 and TRBJ2-1; D is undetermined. The CDR3 is 13 amino acids. V dropped 7 bases and J dropped 5 bases, with 12 bases sitting between them. Germline CDR1 SEHNR, CDR2 FQNEAQ (reference sequence). The CDR3 DNA sequence: TGTGCCAGCACCTCTAAAGAGGACAATGAGCAGTTCTTC. Encoded protein: CASTSKEDNEQFF.

On this clonotype itself: Relative to the germline gene, one junction end is altered; a read error may explain this. V gene TRBV6-6 combines with J gene TRBJ2-4; tentatively, D is TRBD2 (7 bases). CDR3 length: 15 residues. Germline loops: CDR1 MNHNY, CDR2 SVGAGI (reference sequence). The CDR3 coding sequence is TGTGCCAGCAGTCACTCGGGCGGGGGCCCGTTGGAGCAGTACTTC. It yields the protein CASSHSGGGPLEQYF.

This clonotype has at least ten counts. The gene calls are TRBV4-3 and TRBJ2-7, with no clear D. The CDR3 has 13 residues. Trimming pared 7 bases from V and 1 base from J, leaving 11 bases between. Germline V gene sequence: CDR1 LGHNA, CDR2 YSLEER. In DNA, the CDR3 is TGCGCCAGCATTATAATTGAGTCCTACGAGCAGTACTTC. Translated: CASIIIESYEQYF.